This T cell receptor (beta chain) came from a study of spatial heterogeneity in lung cancer. In this sample, this clonotype turned up many times. This sample's time point: sample taken at primary tumor resection. The sequenced material consisted of unsorted whole RNA from tumor, nontumor lung or frozen PBMC. The roughly 68 donors had untreated early-stage non-small cell lung cancer. TCRdb reanalysed the 5' RACE reads using MiXCR and keeps one entry per CDR3 protein. The sample lists tens of thousands of distinct CDR3 sequences, approximately 7% occurring once. The CDR3 totals 14 residues. V dropped 5 bases and J dropped 2 bases, with 13 bases sitting between them. Germline assignment: CDR1 LGHDT and CDR2 YNNKEL (reference sequence).

The sequence derives from a female donor with early-stage non-small cell lung cancer. V is TRBV3-1 and J is TRBJ2-7, with D perhaps matching TRBD1 (5 bases). The sample in question was PBMCs, obtained at surgery. The CDR3 DNA sequence: TGTGCCAGCAGCTCGCAAAGGGGTGCCTACGAGCAGTACTTC. Encoded protein: CASSSQRGAYEQYF.